Below are 13 T cell receptor beta chains sequenced from a single sample in a study of cytomegalovirus exposure and HLA in healthy donors. In the PCR, 60 Vbeta and 13 Jbeta primers were used. Here immunoSEQ multiplex PCR was the method, and the copy in TCRdb shows in-frame clones only, minus some. The data hold approximately 75,000 clones, with about 79% observed a single time. Specimen: PBMCs. The receptor set was obtained from a man aged 65 to 85 in good health and CMV-seropositive.

The rearrangement links TRBV5-1 to TRBJ2-1; 14 nucleotides match TRBD2. The J segment lost 5 bases and the V segment lost 4 bases, leaving 5 bases of the junction unmatched. The CDR3 is 16 residues long. Germline V lookup: CDR1 SGHRS, CDR2 YFSETQ. CDR3 sequence (DNA): TGCGCCAGCAGCGACGGACTAGCGGGAGGAAACAATGAGCAGTTCTTC. Protein: CASSDGLAGGNNEQFF. Full variable domain (outside the CDR3, taken from reference TRBV5-1 and TRBJ2-1): KAGVTQTPRYLIKTRGQQVTLSCSPISGHRSVSWYQQTPGQGLQFLFEYFSETQRNKGNFPGRFSGRQFSNSRSEMNVSTLELGDSALYLCASSDGLAGGNNEQFFGPGTRLTVL.

This rearrangement joins TRBV6-1 to TRBJ2-7, with 10 nucleotides matching TRBD1. V shed 7 bases, J shed 4 bases, and the junction held 7 bases outside the gene matches. Germline V CDR1 and CDR2: MNHNS, SASEGT. There are 14 residues in the CDR3. The CDR3 protein is CASTRTGGGYEQYF. The CDR3 DNA follows: TGTGCCAGCACTAGGACAGGGGGAGGGTACGAGCAGTACTTC.

This rearrangement joins TRBV7-7 to TRBJ2-1; possibly TRBD1 for D (6 bases). Trimming left V 5 bases short and J 6 bases short, with 14 bases between. CDR1 is SSHAT and CDR2 is FNYEAQ in the germline V gene (reference sequence). The CDR3 has 14 amino acids. CDR3 sequence: CASSRSGQSNEQFF. The CDR3 DNA reads TGTGCCAGCAGCCGGTCCGGACAGAGCAATGAGCAGTTCTTC.

The chain has TRBV6-1 and TRBJ1-1; 9 nucleotides align to TRBD1. Germline CDR1 reads MNHNS; CDR2 reads SASEGT. CDR3 length: 15 residues. V was clipped by 1 base and J by 1 base; unmatched bases: 1. CDR3: CASSEGDRENTEAFF. The CDR3 DNA reads as TGTGCCAGCAGTGAAGGGGACAGGGAGAACACTGAAGCTTTCTTT.

This sequence joins TRBV6-5 and TRBJ2-1; 11 bases are a match to TRBD2. Germline CDR1 is MNHEY and CDR2 is SVGAGI. CDR3 length equals 15 residues. V was pared by 7 bases and J by 8 bases, with 10 bases of the junction left unmatched. The CDR3 DNA sequence: TGTGCCAGCACCCTTAGCGGGAGGGCTGGTGATGAGCAGTTCTTC. Translation gives CASTLSGRAGDEQFF.

The chain carries TRBV29-1 and TRBJ1-1; D is undetermined. This CDR3 has 12 amino acids. CDR1 and CDR2 from the germline V gene are SQVTM and ANQGSEA. Trimming shortened V by 4 bases and J by 3 bases, and 9 bases separated the two germline ends. CDR3 nucleotide sequence: TGCAGCGTTGTGGTCGGGTACACTGAAGCTTTCTTT. Protein sequence: CSVVVGYTEAFF.

The CDR3 region has the DNA TGTGCCACCAGCAGAGATCATGGAAACACCATATATTTT. Translation gives CATSRDHGNTIYF. V is TRBV15 and J is TRBJ1-3; D is ambiguous. Looked up from germline, CDR1 is LNHNV and CDR2 is YYDKDF (reference sequence). With 0 bases removed from V and 3 bases from J, the gap between germline ends came to 3 bases. The CDR3 has 13 residues.

The V call is TRBV2, the J call TRBJ1-2; D is unclear. V dropped 2 bases and J dropped 6 bases, with 7 bases sitting between them. The CDR3 has 12 amino acids. Germline CDR1 SNHLY, CDR2 FYNNEI. This CDR3 is CASSEWQDGYTF. The CDR3 region has the DNA TGTGCCAGCAGTGAATGGCAGGATGGCTACACCTTC.

This clone has just one count. V usage is TRBV6-6 and J usage is TRBJ2-4; TRBD2 matches at 10 bases. The CDR3 totals 14 residues. CDR1 is MNHNY, CDR2 SVGAGI, per germline (reference sequence). The V gene end was trimmed by 5 bases and the J gene end by 9 bases; junction bases not matched to a gene: 7. CDR3 protein: CASSPTSGASIQYF. The CDR3 bases are TGTGCCAGCAGTCCCACTAGCGGGGCAAGCATTCAGTACTTC.

CDR3 amino acids: CASRGTSGAHEQYF. Here the CDR3 DNA reads TGTGCCAGCAGGGGGACTAGCGGGGCCCACGAGCAGTACTTC. This chain connects TRBV27 to TRBJ2-7, with TRBD2 matching over 13 bases. The CDR3 spans 14 residues. Per germline, CDR1 MNHEY and CDR2 SMNVEV (reference sequence). The V segment lost 6 bases and the J segment 5 bases; nucleotides outside the gene matches: 4.

The gene calls are TRBV9 and TRBJ1-2; 10 bases line up with TRBD1. Germline lookup yields CDR1 SGDLS and CDR2 YYNGEE. This CDR3 contains 15 residues. J lost 6 bases, V lost 0 bases, and 5 bases had no gene match. CDR3 in amino acids: CASSVESTGGDGYTF. CDR3 coding DNA: TGTGCCAGCAGCGTAGAGTCGACAGGGGGCGATGGCTACACCTTC.

The chain carries TRBV28 and TRBJ2-5; 8 positions match TRBD2. The V segment lost 6 bases and the J segment 3 bases; nucleotides outside the gene matches: 0. CDR3 length equals 12 residues. Germline lookup yields CDR1 MDHEN and CDR2 SYDVKM. This CDR3 reads CASRGLEETQYF. CDR3 coding DNA: TGTGCCAGCAGGGGACTAGAAGAGACCCAGTACTTC.

This chain connects TRBV7-9 to TRBJ1-2, with 7 positions matching TRBD1. The CDR3 totals 13 residues. V was pared by 5 bases and J by 6 bases, with 6 bases of the junction left unmatched. In germline, CDR1 is SEHNR, CDR2 FQNEAQ (reference sequence). The DNA for the CDR3 is TGTGCCAGCAGCCCAGACAGGGTGAATGGCTACACCTTC. This gives the protein CASSPDRVNGYTF.